These 18 T cell receptor beta chains were sequenced from one sample in a study of blood T cell repertoires in COVID-19. Generated by immunoSEQ multiplex PCR, the TCRdb table keeps only in-frame clones and is missing some. The sample comprises 300,000 to 400,000 clones, approximately 81% of which are singletons, and about 2% rests with the top ten. Sequenced: PBMCs or T cells enriched from blood (not recorded which). The receptors were gathered from a woman under 40 who had been exposed to COVID-19.

The chain is built from TRBV6-5 and TRBJ2-7; D gene ambiguous. V was clipped by 10 bases and J by 0 bases, with 13 bases between them. This CDR3 comprises 13 residues. Germline lookup yields CDR1 MNHEY and CDR2 SVGAGI. CDR3 nucleotides: TGTGCCACCGCCGTAATGAGCTCCTACGAGCAGTACTTC. Amino acid sequence: CATAVMSSYEQYF.

This clone has just one count. V is TRBV3-1 (or the pseudogene TRBV3-2) and J is TRBJ2-1; a possible D gene is TRBD2 (6 bases). The CDR3 has 16 residues. CDR1 is LGHDT and CDR2 is YNNKEL in the germline V gene (reference sequence). V lost 1 base, J lost 2 bases, and 12 bases lay in between. The CDR3 sequence: CASSQGRGIAYNEQFF. The CDR3, as DNA: TGTGCCAGCAGCCAAGGTCGGGGGATCGCCTACAATGAGCAGTTCTTC.

The chain has TRBV19 and TRBJ2-1; 11 nucleotides align to TRBD1. Trimming at V came to 5 bases and at J to 3 bases, leaving 6 bases not matched to a gene. This CDR3 spans 16 amino acids. CDR1 and CDR2 from the germline V gene are LNHDA and SQIVND (reference sequence). The CDR3 sequence: CASSEGQGALYNEQFF. CDR3 sequence (DNA): TGTGCCAGTAGTGAAGGACAGGGGGCTCTCTACAATGAGCAGTTCTTC. Full variable domain (outside the CDR3, taken from reference TRBV19 and TRBJ2-1): DGGITQSPKYLFRKEGQNVTLSCEQNLNHDAMYWYRQDPGQGLRLIYYSQIVNDFQKGDIAEGYSVSREKKESFPLTVTSAQKNPTAFYLCASSEGQGALYNEQFFGPGTRLTVL.

The rearrangement links TRBV2 to TRBJ2-5, with unresolved D. Germline V gene data show CDR1 as SNHLY and CDR2 as FYNNEI. The CDR3 covers 12 residues. V lost 6 bases and J 3 bases, leaving 8 bases between the germline ends. CDR3 sequence: CASSLRKETQYF. The CDR3 DNA follows: TGTGCCAGCAGCCTCAGGAAAGAGACCCAGTACTTC.

The V and J genes are TRBV7-8 and TRBJ2-7, with 12 bases identical to TRBD2. CDR3 length equals 15 residues. Trimming removed 5 bases from V and 4 bases from J; junction bases left unmatched: 6. Germline CDR1 is SGHVS and CDR2 is FQNEAQ. CDR3 residues: CASSETSGRRYEQYF. As DNA, the CDR3 is TGTGCCAGCAGCGAAACTAGCGGGAGGAGGTACGAGCAGTACTTC.

This sequence joins TRBV30 and TRBJ2-2, with 8 positions matching TRBD2. This CDR3 is 13 amino acids long. Germline V gives CDR1 GTSNPN, CDR2 SVGIG (reference sequence). Germline trimming cut 2 bases from V and 5 bases from J; bases unmatched to any gene: 1. CDR3 sequence: CAWSLAGTGELFF. In DNA, the CDR3 is TGTGCCTGGAGTTTAGCGGGAACCGGGGAGCTGTTTTTT.

For this clone: The same CDR3 arises from other DNA sequences in this sample as well. The chain uses TRBV28 and TRBJ1-2; D gene uncertain. Germline V lookup: CDR1 MDHEN, CDR2 SYDVKM. Trimming cost V 7 bases and J 1 base, with 4 bases left between them. The CDR3 is made up of 11 amino acids. This chain's CDR3 is CASTSNYGYTF. The CDR3 coding sequence is TGTGCCAGCACCAGTAACTATGGCTACACCTTC.

V usage is TRBV6-1 and J usage is TRBJ2-7, with D unclear. CDR1 is MNHNS and CDR2 is SASEGT in the germline V gene. V was shortened by 0 bases and J by 0 bases, with 21 bases between the two germline ends. The CDR3 runs to 19 residues. The chain's CDR3 is CASSEALHLQDISSYEQYF. CDR3 coding DNA: TGTGCCAGCAGTGAAGCGCTTCATCTTCAGGATATAAGCTCCTACGAGCAGTACTTC.

The CDR3 here is CASSSSETQYF. In DNA form, the CDR3 reads TGTGCCAGTTCGTCCTCGGAGACCCAGTACTTC. The genes are TRBV6-6 and TRBJ2-5; D is unclear. V lost 9 bases to trimming and J lost 5 bases, with 10 bases between them. Germline V gene sequence: CDR1 MNHNY, CDR2 SVGAGI (reference sequence). The CDR3 covers 11 residues.

The chain couples TRBV6-6 to TRBJ1-1, with D tentatively TRBD1 (5 bases). The CDR3 has 14 amino acids. The germline gives CDR1 MNHNY, CDR2 SVGAGI (reference sequence). Trimming pared 2 bases from V and 7 bases from J, leaving 14 bases between. This chain's CDR3 is CASSYPGTPNEAFF. DNA of the CDR3: TGTGCCAGCAGTTACCCCGGGACTCCGAATGAAGCTTTCTTT.

Only one count was recorded for this clone. The chain employs TRBV27 and TRBJ2-1; D remains ambiguous. Germline V gene lookup returns CDR1 MNHEY and CDR2 SMNVEV (reference sequence). Deletions cut 5 bases from V and 3 bases from J, with 11 bases between. This CDR3 is built from 14 residues. The CDR3 DNA is TGTGCCAGCAGTCCGCGGTACGGCTACAATGAGCAGTTCTTC. The encoded protein is CASSPRYGYNEQFF.

The rearrangement joins TRBV11-2 to TRBJ2-7; D is perhaps TRBD2 (6 bases). Germline CDR1 reads SGHAT; CDR2 reads FQNNGV. The CDR3 has 13 residues. V shed 6 bases and J shed 3 bases, with 12 bases lying between them. CDR3 in DNA: TGTGCCAGCAGTTGGCAGGGAGGCTACGAGCAGTACTTC. Its translation is CASSWQGGYEQYF. Filled out from reference TRBV11-2 and TRBJ2-7, the complete variable domain reads EAGVAQSPRYKIIEKRQSVAFWCNPISGHATLYWYQQILGQGPKLLIQFQNNGVVDDSQLPKDRFSAERLKGVDSTLKIQPAKLEDSAVYLCASSWQGGYEQYFGPGTRLTVT.

The J gene is TRBJ1-1, the V gene TRBV19, with 10 bases matching TRBD1. The CDR3 contains 14 residues. CDR1 LNHDA and CDR2 SQIVND come from the germline V gene (reference sequence). The V segment lost 8 bases and the J segment 0 bases; nucleotides outside the gene matches: 3. This CDR3 is CASWDRGMNTEAFF. The CDR3, as DNA: TGTGCCAGTTGGGACAGGGGTATGAACACTGAAGCTTTCTTT.

This clone showed up just once. The genes are TRBV19 and TRBJ2-7; weak D call: TRBD1 (5 bases). Per the germline V gene, CDR1 is LNHDA and CDR2 is SQIVND (reference sequence). CDR3 length: 15 amino acids. With 1 base removed from V and 4 bases from J, the gap between germline ends came to 14 bases. The CDR3 loop reads CASSIAQGSYYEQYF. The CDR3 coding sequence is TGTGCCAGTAGTATAGCGCAGGGAAGTTATTACGAGCAGTACTTC.

The chain uses TRBV6-2 or TRBV6-3 and TRBJ1-6; 9 bases match TRBD1. Trimming cost V 4 bases and J 6 bases; bases outside gene matches: 7. CDR1 and CDR2 (germline): MNHEY, SVGEGT. The CDR3 covers 16 residues. The CDR3 DNA reads TGTGCCAGCAGTTGGGGAACGGGACAGGGTAATTCACCCCTCCACTTT. This translates into CASSWGTGQGNSPLHF.

In regard to this clone: This CDR3 fails to terminate in the conserved phenylalanine or tryptophan, so it likely reflects a read error. It is unclear where the CDR3 begins or ends on the DNA, so no DNA is shown, and the CDR3 is as TCRdb lists it. The rearrangement uses TRBV12-3 or TRBV12-4 and TRBJ1-1. The CDR3 is 8 amino acids in total, end residues counted. CDR3: CARVGGWC.

The CDR3 reads CASRREGRNTEAFF. As DNA, the CDR3 is TGTGCCAGTAGGAGGGAAGGACGTAACACTGAAGCTTTCTTT. The chain employs TRBV19 and TRBJ1-1, with D uncertain. Trimming cost V 6 bases and J 2 bases, with 13 bases left between them. CDR3 length: 14 amino acids. Looked up from germline, CDR1 is LNHDA and CDR2 is SQIVND (reference sequence).

Here the CDR3 DNA reads TGTGCCAGCAGCTTAAGCGGGACGCCCAGCACAGATACGCAGTATTTT. Translated: CASSLSGTPSTDTQYF. The chain links TRBV7-6 to TRBJ2-3; 7 bases line up with TRBD2. The V and J ends lost 2 bases and 0 bases, in that order; junction bases with no gene match: 5. Per the germline V gene, CDR1 is SGHVS and CDR2 is FNYEAQ. This CDR3 comprises 16 residues.